These 7 T cell receptor beta chains originate from one sample sequenced in a study of cytomegalovirus exposure and HLA in healthy donors. A multiplex PCR was run with 60 Vbeta primers and 13 Jbeta primers. The method was immunoSEQ multiplex PCR; TCRdb's version includes in-frame clones alone and lacks a portion of them. The sample has 150,000 to 200,000 clones; 80% are singletons. Sequencing used PBMCs. These receptors were taken from a male donor in good health and CMV-seropositive.

This chain uses TRBV7-9 with TRBJ2-7, with D possibly being TRBD2 (6 bases). The CDR3 extends over 14 amino acids. CDR1 is SEHNR and CDR2 is FQNEAQ in the germline V gene (reference sequence). Between the trimmed V and J ends, which lost 7 bases and 3 bases, there was a span of 16 bases. The CDR3 DNA follows: TGTGCCAGCACCTCGGCGGGACCGTTCTACGAGCAGTACTTC. This encodes CASTSAGPFYEQYF.

The V gene is TRBV6-4, the J gene TRBJ2-3; D not resolved. Trimming pared 4 bases from V and 0 bases from J, leaving 8 bases between. The CDR3 covers 14 residues. Germline V gene data show CDR1 as MRHNA and CDR2 as SNTAGT. The CDR3 coding sequence is TGTGCCAGCAGTGTGGCGGCTAGCACAGATACGCAGTATTTT. It yields the protein CASSVAASTDTQYF.

This rearrangement joins TRBV10-3 to TRBJ2-2, with 8 bases aligning to TRBD1. CDR1 is ENHRY and CDR2 is SYGVKD in the germline V gene. V shed 7 bases and J 6 bases; nucleotides not matched to a gene: 7. This CDR3 is 14 amino acids long. CDR3: CAITGQGGAGELFF. The CDR3 DNA is TGTGCCATCACCGGACAGGGTGGGGCCGGGGAGCTGTTTTTT.

This clone was detected only once. The chain links TRBV11-3 to TRBJ1-2; TRBD1 aligns across 12 bases. CDR3 length equals 13 residues. J was trimmed by 13 bases and V by 5 bases; bases with no gene match: 8. CDR1 SGHNT and CDR2 YENEEA come from the germline V gene. DNA of the CDR3: TGTGCCAGCAGCCTCGGGACAGGGGGCGCGAGCACCTTC. This translates into CASSLGTGGASTF.

This clone was counted a single time. The chain joins TRBV4-1 to TRBJ2-5, with D perhaps TRBD2 (5 bases). Trimming cost V 0 bases and J 2 bases, with 7 bases left between them. CDR3 length equals 14 residues. Looked up from germline, CDR1 is MGHRA and CDR2 is YSYEKL. CDR3 region: CASSQEGAQETQYF. CDR3 nucleotides: TGCGCCAGCAGCCAAGAGGGAGCGCAAGAGACCCAGTACTTC.

J is TRBJ2-1 and V is TRBV9, with D unresolved. The CDR3 length is 13 residues. CDR1 is SGDLS, CDR2 YYNGEE, per germline. The V end was cut by 4 bases, the J end by 5 bases, with 10 bases between. CDR3 DNA sequence: TGTGCCAGCAGCTTAAGACTGAACAATGAGCAGTTCTTC. Translating it yields CASSLRLNNEQFF.

This chain joins TRBV11-2 and TRBJ2-1; 9 bases align to TRBD2. This CDR3 is built from 15 residues. The germline V gene encodes CDR1 SGHAT and CDR2 FQNNGV. Trimming at V came to 3 bases and at J to 5 bases, leaving 5 bases not matched to a gene. This CDR3 is CASSFTGTSNNEQFF. The CDR3 DNA follows: TGTGCCAGCAGCTTTACCGGGACTAGCAACAATGAGCAGTTCTTC. Variable domain in full (rest from reference TRBV11-2 and TRBJ2-1): EAGVAQSPRYKIIEKRQSVAFWCNPISGHATLYWYQQILGQGPKLLIQFQNNGVVDDSQLPKDRFSAERLKGVDSTLKIQPAKLEDSAVYLCASSFTGTSNNEQFFGPGTRLTVL.